Sequencing of this T cell receptor beta chain was carried out in a study of T cell responses to AZD1222 COVID-19 vaccine. The germline V gene has CDR1 SGHTA and CDR2 FQGNSA. This CDR3 region has 13 residues. The germline V and J ends were trimmed by 4 bases and 7 bases, with 8 bases remaining between them. Overall study results and limits: Donors were largely white British and mainly female; clonal diversity was possibly underestimated. CD4 TCRs associated with vaccination spanned spike, dominating at 160-218 and 743-854. The reported proportion of spike-specific TCRs targeting unmutated variant regions was nearly half. It was only after the peak T cell response that any repertoires were sampled.

About this clone: What it recognizes is unknown.

Method: immunoSEQ multiplex PCR; TCRdb's copy keeps in-frame clones and lacks some. This sample has some 130,000 clones, with 88% found just once. The sequencing here drew on peripheral blood, taken on day 0 of MenACWY control vaccination. The gene calls are TRBV7-2 and TRBJ1-6; D call uncertain. This sequence was found in an adult in good health. CDR3 sequence (DNA): TGTGCCAGCAGCTCCCCGACCAATTCACCCCTCCACTTT. It is translated as CASSSPTNSPLHF.